This T cell receptor (beta chain) stems from a study of identical twins. Study-wide points: The study drew conclusions from cross-sectional statistical analysis, not from following the same donors.

There are 14 residues in the CDR3. V was trimmed by 1 base and J by 2 bases, leaving 9 bases between them. The germline V gene has CDR1 SGHRS and CDR2 YFSETQ. This clonotype appeared many times. Its antigen remains unknown. TCRdb fed the 5' RACE reads into MiXCR, producing one record per CDR3 protein. In the table there are over 200,000 distinct CDR3 sequences, under 8.5% of which are singletons. The sample was also linked to a second study, of T cells expressing NK-cell markers. Per that paper: Researchers got TCR beta repertoires out of sorted CD3+CD56+NKG2C+, CD3+CD56+NKG2C- and CD3+CD56-NKG2C+ T cells. Several donors' CD3+CD56-NKG2C+ cells were dominated by the same clonotypes.

J is TRBJ1-2 and V is TRBV5-1; D may be TRBD1 (5 bases). The TCR sequence derives from a woman younger than 35 in good health. Sequencing input: CD8+ T cells sorted from blood. The CDR3 sequence is CASSLSDTNYGYTF. CDR3 DNA: TGCGCCAGCAGCTTGTCGGACACCAACTATGGCTACACCTTC. Full variable domain (missing parts from reference TRBV5-1 and TRBJ1-2): KAGVTQTPRYLIKTRGQQVTLSCSPISGHRSVSWYQQTPGQGLQFLFEYFSETQRNKGNFPGRFSGRQFSNSRSEMNVSTLELGDSALYLCASSLSDTNYGYTFGSGTRLTVV.